This T cell receptor beta chain is from a study of T cell responses to AZD1222 COVID-19 vaccine (dated by TCRdb to the early 2020s). Context from the whole study: AZD1222 recipients whose second dose came at about 4 weeks and those whose second dose came at about 12 weeks were combined into one group, since spike-specific TCR depth and breadth did not differ between the two schedules. Trial participants were enrolled by age into subgroups of 18-55, 56-69 and 70-plus years, and around 150, 28 and 57 TCR-sequenced participants, respectively, were included in these subgroups. A total of around 240 trial participants underwent TCR sequencing, of whom 200 to 220 received two doses of AZD1222 and some 26 received two doses of the MenACWY control vaccine.

The CDR3 regions of human TCRbeta chains were subjected to immunosequencing. As for how the authors treated the data: TCRs in the repertoires were matched against a reference library of SARS-CoV-2-specific TCRs that had been generated with the MIRA antigen-specificity platform. Breadth was defined as the fraction of unique TCRs that were SARS-CoV-2-associated, and depth was defined as the fraction of total T cells that were SARS-CoV-2-associated. Using the MIRA data, every spike-specific TCR was mapped to the spike region that the TCR reacted to and assigned to either a CD4 or a CD8 class. Log10-transformed breadth and depth values were compared by one-way ANOVA with Sidak's multiple comparisons tests. The table was pulled from immuneACCESS by TCRdb, which kept in-frame rearrangements only. Such tables lose some clones; where checked, under half of the loss comes from unresolved V genes, and the rest has no known cause. The D gene and trimming were derived from the DNA, and the V and J assignments and clone size from that table. The sample includes 90,000 to 120,000 clones, with over 70% observed a single time. The biggest ten clones account for more than 6.5% of the sample.

In the paper's terms, the time point label means: baseline before first vaccination. The vaccinee samples were drawn from two UK trials, COV001 and COV002, one of which was a single-blind randomized controlled phase 2/3 trial testing AZD1222 (ChAdOx1 nCoV-19) in healthy adults. For TCRbeta chain sequencing, PBMC samples from trial participants were taken at day 0 and at day 28 after the second dose. This clone was seen just once. Its antigen is not yet known. No much larger clonotype is one base removed from it; base qualities were not supplied. CDR1 and CDR2, per the germline V gene (reference sequence), are SEHNR and FQNEAQ. After removal of 5 bases from V and 5 bases from J, the junction retains 11 bases not matched to a gene. CDR3 length: 16 amino acids, cysteine to phenylalanine. Only the CDR3 DNA is retained, 48 bases long and in frame from the first base. General findings and caveats noted by the study authors: Participants were mostly white British and included more females than males, and it was suggested by the authors that clonal diversity may have been underestimated. Reportedly, almost half of the unique spike-specific TCRs recognized epitopes lying outside the regions that are mutated in the B.1.351 and B.1.1.7 variants. Conclusions about previously exposed vaccinees are limited, since just 6 or 7 AZD1222 recipients were seropositive for SARS-CoV-2 at baseline. Because no day 14 peak-response samples were available, the repertoires could be characterized only after the peak T cell response. Vaccine-associated CD4 TCRs spanned the whole spike protein, with dominant responses in regions 160-218 and 743-854. After two AZD1222 doses, both the breadth and the depth of spike-specific TCRs were significantly higher than at day 0 and than in MenACWY recipients. In the small 56-69-year group, the increase in depth fell short of significance, most likely because of low power.

The sequence is built from TRBV7-9 and TRBJ1-2, with 10 bases aligning to TRBD1. The source was peripheral blood, collected on day 0 of AZD1222 vaccination. The sequence was collected from an adult in good health. At the DNA level, the sequence is TGTGCCAGCAGCCTAGGGACAGGGGTCGGGGAATATGGCTACACCTTC. It specifies CASSLGTGVGEYGYTF. This CDR3, with the reference TRBV7-9 and TRBJ1-2 proteins standing in past its ends, gives the full variable domain DTGVSQNPRHKITKRGQNVTFRCDPISEHNRLYWYRQTLGQGPEFLTYFQNEAQLEKSRLLSDRFSAERPKGSFSTLEIQRTEQGDSAMYLCASSLGTGVGEYGYTFGSGTRLTVV.